This T cell receptor (beta chain) was sequenced for a study of OX40 agonist ivuxolimab in advanced cancers. General study findings and limits: With doses of 0.1-3.0 mg/kg, partial responders showed among the lowest clonal expansion.

The assay was immunoSEQ multiplex PCR, and TCRdb's table has in-frame clones only and misses some. The sample shows more than 45,000 clones, about 82% of them seen only once. In germline, CDR1 is KGHSH, CDR2 LQKENI. The length of the CDR3 is 12 residues. Trimming took off 2 bases at V and 7 bases at J, with 3 bases between the two ends. For this clone: What it recognizes is unknown.

The receptor's source is an adult with an advanced solid tumor such as melanoma, head and neck, liver or kidney cancer. The sequencing here drew on CD4+ or CD8+ T cells sorted from blood, taken in a trial of the OX40 agonist ivuxolimab. V gene TRBV18 combines with J gene TRBJ1-6; the D is unclear. The CDR3 protein is CASSPANSPLHF. CDR3 in DNA: TGTGCCAGCTCACCAGCGAATTCACCCCTCCACTTT.